This T cell receptor beta chain was profiled in a study of blood T cell repertoires in COVID-19. As handled by the study authors: Amplification from reference gene primers served as the basis for estimated nucleated cell counts. The protocol was immunoSEQ multiplex PCR, while the TCRdb copy is restricted to in-frame clones and leaves out a portion. V and J calls and clone size follow that table, whereas D and trimming were derived from the DNA. Here the sample spans 200,000 to 250,000 clones, approximately 88% being singletons. CDR1 is MRHNA, CDR2 SNTAGT, per germline. Between the trimmed V and J ends, which lost 6 bases and 6 bases, there was a span of 17 bases. The length of the CDR3 is 14 residues.

The gene calls are TRBV6-4 and TRBJ1-1; D not resolved. The origin of this receptor is a man aged 55 to 69 who had recovered from COVID-19. Sequenced material: peripheral blood. The DNA of the CDR3 is TGTGCCAGCAGCCACAAGGTCGGGAGCGCTGAAGCTTTCTTT. Translating gives CASSHKVGSAEAFF.